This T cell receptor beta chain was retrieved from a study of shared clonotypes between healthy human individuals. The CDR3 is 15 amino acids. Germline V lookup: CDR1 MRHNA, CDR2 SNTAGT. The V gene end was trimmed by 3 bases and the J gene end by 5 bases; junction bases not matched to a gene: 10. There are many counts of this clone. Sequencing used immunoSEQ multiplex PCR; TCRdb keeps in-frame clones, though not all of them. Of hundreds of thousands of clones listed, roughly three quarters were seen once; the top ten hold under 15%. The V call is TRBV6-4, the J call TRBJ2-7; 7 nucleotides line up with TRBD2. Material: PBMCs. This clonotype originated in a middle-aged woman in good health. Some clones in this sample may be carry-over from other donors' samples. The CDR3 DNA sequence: TGTGCCAGCAGTGATGCCCTAGACGGGAGGAACGAGCAGTACTTC. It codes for CASSDALDGRNEQYF.